Listed below are T cell receptor beta chains from one sample, sequenced in a study of T cells in tumors after PD-1 blockade. Only in-frame clones appear in the TCRdb table, and some are missing; sequencing was by immunoSEQ multiplex PCR. The data show 45,000 to 60,000 clones, 65% to 85% seen once. The starting material was PBMCs, obtained before anti-PD-1 treatment. The receptors come from a human donor with basal cell carcinoma. Both conserved end residues are part of each CDR3. The order of the fields is J gene, clone size, D gene, V gene, CDR3 protein, CDR3 DNA. A D gene is named only where the DNA matches it firmly. Part of the rows lack a size; the others show once, few, many or a class for expanded clones.

j_call: TRBJ2-7
clone_size: NA
d_call: NA
v_call: TRBV4-1
cdr3_aa: CASSQESTSWYEQYF
cdr3_nt: TGCGCCAGCAGCCAAGAGAGCACTAGCTGGTACGAGCAGTACTTC

j_call: TRBJ2-7
clone_size: NA
d_call: TRBD2
v_call: TRBV6-1
cdr3_aa: CASSEGAGGSYEQYF
cdr3_nt: TGTGCCAGCAGTGAAGGTGCGGGGGGCTCCTACGAGCAGTACTTC

j_call: TRBJ2-5
clone_size: NA
d_call: NA
v_call: TRBV19
cdr3_aa: CASSIGGGTQYF
cdr3_nt: TGTGCCAGTAGTATCGGGGGAGGGACCCAGTACTTC

j_call: TRBJ2-5
clone_size: NA
d_call: NA
v_call: TRBV15
cdr3_aa: CATSSPFPGRYQETQYF
cdr3_nt: TGTGCCACCAGCAGTCCTTTCCCTGGGAGGTACCAAGAGACCCAGTACTTC

j_call: TRBJ1-1
clone_size: NA
d_call: NA
v_call: TRBV27
cdr3_aa: CASSLTGTYNTEAFF
cdr3_nt: TGTGCCAGCAGTTTGACCGGGACTTATAACACTGAAGCTTTCTTT

j_call: TRBJ2-3
clone_size: NA
d_call: NA
v_call: TRBV10-1
cdr3_aa: CASSVTMGADTQYF
cdr3_nt: TGCGCCAGCAGCGTTACCATGGGGGCAGATACGCAGTATTTT

j_call: TRBJ2-1
clone_size: NA
d_call: NA
v_call: TRBV9
cdr3_aa: CASSTRYNEQFF
cdr3_nt: TGTGCCAGCAGCACCCGCTACAATGAGCAGTTCTTC

j_call: TRBJ2-3
clone_size: NA
d_call: NA
v_call: TRBV24-1
cdr3_aa: CATSDANKDTQYF
cdr3_nt: TGTGCCACCAGTGATGCCAATAAAGATACGCAGTATTTT

j_call: TRBJ1-1
clone_size: NA
d_call: NA
v_call: TRBV7-9
cdr3_aa: CASSLVEGGSTEAFF
cdr3_nt: TGTGCCAGCAGCTTAGTAGAGGGGGGGAGCACTGAAGCTTTCTTT

j_call: TRBJ1-6
clone_size: NA
d_call: TRBD1
v_call: TRBV5-8
cdr3_aa: CASSFGTGFWSPLHF
cdr3_nt: TGTGCCAGCAGCTTTGGGACAGGGTTCTGGTCACCCCTCCACTTT

j_call: TRBJ2-3
clone_size: NA
d_call: TRBD1
v_call: TRBV28
cdr3_aa: CASSVTGGGDTQYF
cdr3_nt: TGTGCCAGCAGTGTTACAGGGGGAGGAGATACGCAGTATTTT

j_call: TRBJ2-7
clone_size: NA
d_call: NA
v_call: TRBV12-3/TRBV12-4
cdr3_aa: CASNRGYEQYF
cdr3_nt: TGTGCCAGCAATAGGGGATACGAGCAGTACTTC

j_call: TRBJ2-3
clone_size: NA
d_call: NA
v_call: TRBV5-5
cdr3_aa: CASSLEWGTDTQYF
cdr3_nt: TGTGCCAGCAGCTTGGAATGGGGCACAGATACGCAGTATTTT

j_call: TRBJ2-1
clone_size: NA
d_call: TRBD1
v_call: TRBV2
cdr3_aa: CASEKGARNEQFF
cdr3_nt: TGTGCCAGCGAAAAGGGGGCCCGCAATGAGCAGTTCTTC

j_call: TRBJ2-5
clone_size: NA
d_call: NA
v_call: TRBV5-5
cdr3_aa: CASSFEGEETQYF
cdr3_nt: TGTGCCAGCAGCTTCGAAGGGGAAGAGACCCAGTACTTC

j_call: TRBJ2-3
clone_size: NA
d_call: TRBD2
v_call: TRBV12-5
cdr3_aa: CASGTNSGEGTDTQYF
cdr3_nt: TGTGCTAGTGGCACAAATAGCGGGGAGGGCACAGATACGCAGTATTTT

j_call: TRBJ2-1
clone_size: NA
d_call: NA
v_call: TRBV29-1
cdr3_aa: CSVYLTSYNEQFF
cdr3_nt: TGCAGCGTTTATCTCACCTCTTACAATGAGCAGTTCTTC

j_call: TRBJ2-2
clone_size: NA
d_call: TRBD2
v_call: TRBV7-7
cdr3_aa: CASSSSGGALNTGELFF
cdr3_nt: TGTGCTAGCAGCTCGAGCGGGGGGGCGCTTAACACCGGGGAGCTGTTTTTT

j_call: TRBJ2-7
clone_size: NA
d_call: TRBD1
v_call: TRBV7-2
cdr3_aa: CASSLEGTVYEQYF
cdr3_nt: TGTGCCAGCAGCTTAGAAGGGACAGTCTACGAGCAGTACTTC

j_call: TRBJ2-3
clone_size: NA
d_call: NA
v_call: TRBV5-1
cdr3_aa: CASSRTESTDTQYF
cdr3_nt: TGCGCCAGCAGTCGGACGGAAAGCACAGATACGCAGTATTTT

j_call: TRBJ1-1
clone_size: NA
d_call: NA
v_call: TRBV19
cdr3_aa: CASSVEDRPNTEAFF
cdr3_nt: TGTGCCAGTAGCGTAGAAGACAGACCGAACACTGAAGCTTTCTTT

j_call: TRBJ1-5
clone_size: NA
d_call: NA
v_call: TRBV7-8
cdr3_aa: CASSLDGSSNQPQHF
cdr3_nt: TGTGCCAGCAGCCTGGACGGGTCCAGCAATCAGCCCCAGCATTTT

j_call: TRBJ2-7
clone_size: medium-sized
d_call: NA
v_call: TRBV6-1
cdr3_aa: CASSEAGGSYEQYF
cdr3_nt: TGTGCCAGCAGTGAAGCAGGTGGATCCTACGAGCAGTACTTC

j_call: TRBJ1-2
clone_size: NA
d_call: TRBD1
v_call: TRBV19
cdr3_aa: CASSRVQGASVGYTF
cdr3_nt: TGTGCCAGTAGTCGCGTACAGGGGGCCTCCGTTGGCTACACCTTC

j_call: TRBJ2-1
clone_size: NA
d_call: NA
v_call: TRBV19
cdr3_aa: CASTLNPQGNEQFF
cdr3_nt: TGTGCCAGTACCCTGAATCCGCAGGGCAATGAGCAGTTCTTC

j_call: TRBJ1-6
clone_size: once
d_call: TRBD1
v_call: TRBV30
cdr3_aa: CAWSAQQGSPLHF
cdr3_nt: TGTGCCTGGAGTGCTCAACAGGGGTCACCCCTCCACTTT

j_call: TRBJ2-3
clone_size: NA
d_call: NA
v_call: TRBV30
cdr3_aa: CAWRGDTDTQYF
cdr3_nt: TGTGCCTGGAGGGGAGACACAGATACGCAGTATTTT

j_call: TRBJ1-6
clone_size: NA
d_call: NA
v_call: TRBV6-5
cdr3_aa: CASSSWGSNSPLHF
cdr3_nt: TGTGCCAGCAGTTCGTGGGGCTCTAATTCACCCCTCCACTTT

j_call: TRBJ2-3
clone_size: NA
d_call: NA
v_call: TRBV29-1
cdr3_aa: CSVRKVGDTQYF
cdr3_nt: TGCAGCGTTCGAAAGGTAGGAGATACGCAGTATTTT

j_call: TRBJ1-1
clone_size: NA
d_call: NA
v_call: TRBV18
cdr3_aa: CASSPTTGLMNTEAFF
cdr3_nt: TGTGCCAGCTCACCAACAACAGGGCTCATGAACACTGAAGCTTTCTTT

j_call: TRBJ1-5
clone_size: once
d_call: NA
v_call: TRBV4-2
cdr3_aa: CASSQDDSNQPQHF
cdr3_nt: TGTGCCAGCAGCCAAGACGATAGCAATCAGCCCCAGCATTTT

j_call: TRBJ1-6
clone_size: few
d_call: NA
v_call: TRBV19
cdr3_aa: CASRGSAYNSPLHF
cdr3_nt: TGTGCCAGTAGGGGGAGCGCTTATAATTCACCCCTCCACTTT

j_call: TRBJ2-1
clone_size: NA
d_call: TRBD2
v_call: TRBV30
cdr3_aa: CASGRRGGGEQFF
cdr3_nt: TGTGCCTCCGGGAGGCGGGGGGGAGGGGAGCAGTTCTTC

j_call: TRBJ1-4
clone_size: NA
d_call: NA
v_call: TRBV30
cdr3_aa: CAWSEGPDEKLFF
cdr3_nt: TGTGCCTGGAGTGAAGGGCCCGATGAAAAACTGTTTTTT

j_call: TRBJ2-1
clone_size: NA
d_call: TRBD1
v_call: TRBV28
cdr3_aa: CASSLFFGTGVNEQFF
cdr3_nt: TGTGCCAGCAGTTTGTTCTTCGGGACAGGGGTTAATGAGCAGTTCTTC

j_call: TRBJ1-1
clone_size: NA
d_call: NA
v_call: TRBV30
cdr3_aa: CAWSSIGEGRGVAEAFF
cdr3_nt: TGTGCCTGGAGTTCTATTGGGGAAGGTAGAGGTGTGGCTGAAGCTTTCTTT

j_call: TRBJ2-3
clone_size: NA
d_call: NA
v_call: TRBV10-3
cdr3_aa: CAISRSTDTQYF
cdr3_nt: TGTGCCATCAGCCGAAGCACAGATACGCAGTATTTT